A selection of T cell receptor beta chains follows, all from one sample in a study of shared clonotypes between healthy human individuals. Sequencing was performed with immunoSEQ multiplex PCR; in TCRdb, only in-frame clones are kept and a portion is missing. The sample carries hundreds of thousands of clones, 70% to 80% recorded once. Material for sequencing was PBMCs. Source of these receptors: a woman between 40 and 55 years old in good health. Some clones in this sample may be carry-over from other donors' samples. The CDR3 runs from the conserved cysteine through the conserved F or W. Fields, in order: clone size, V gene, D gene, CDR3 length, J gene, CDR3 DNA, CDR3 protein. The D gene is left open where the match is weak. Some rows have no size entry. The others give once, few or many, or a class for an expanded clone.

abundance: NA
v_gene: TRBV9
d_gene: TRBD2
len: 15
j_gene: TRBJ2-1
CDR3nt: TGTGCCAGCAGCGTTGGGACTAGGGGATACAATGAGCAGTTCTTC
CDR3aa: CASSVGTRGYNEQFF

abundance: NA
v_gene: TRBV4-1
d_gene: TRBD1
len: 16
j_gene: TRBJ2-3
CDR3nt: TGCGCCAGCAGCCAAAATGACAGGGCGTCGGGAGATACGCAGTATTTT
CDR3aa: CASSQNDRASGDTQYF

abundance: NA
v_gene: TRBV6-1
d_gene: TRBD1
len: 16
j_gene: TRBJ1-1
CDR3nt: TGTGCCAGCAGTGTCGGGACAGGGGGCGCTGGCACTGAAGCTTTCTTT
CDR3aa: CASSVGTGGAGTEAFF

abundance: once
v_gene: TRBV18
d_gene: NA
len: 14
j_gene: TRBJ2-2
CDR3nt: TGTGCCAGCTCAACCGGGACGAACACCGGGGAGCTGTTTTTT
CDR3aa: CASSTGTNTGELFF

abundance: NA
v_gene: TRBV6-1
d_gene: TRBD1
len: 16
j_gene: TRBJ1-2
CDR3nt: TGTGCCAGCAGCGAAATTGTGGGACAGGGTGTACATGGCTACACCTTC
CDR3aa: CASSEIVGQGVHGYTF

abundance: NA
v_gene: TRBV7-9
d_gene: NA
len: 15
j_gene: TRBJ2-2
CDR3nt: TGTGCCAGCAGCGGGAGCGGGTCCAACACCGGGGAGCTGTTTTTT
CDR3aa: CASSGSGSNTGELFF

abundance: NA
v_gene: TRBV28
d_gene: TRBD1
len: 16
j_gene: TRBJ2-7
CDR3nt: TGTGCCAGCAGCTCCCCGGGACAGATGGACCGCTACGAGCAGTACTTC
CDR3aa: CASSSPGQMDRYEQYF

abundance: NA
v_gene: TRBV9
d_gene: NA
len: 14
j_gene: TRBJ2-7
CDR3nt: TGTGCCAGCAGCGTCAGGCTGGGAGACTACGAGCAGTACTTC
CDR3aa: CASSVRLGDYEQYF

abundance: NA
v_gene: TRBV4-2
d_gene: NA
len: 14
j_gene: TRBJ2-1
CDR3nt: TGTGCCAGCAGCCGGTCACCGGGCCCCAATGAGCAGTTCTTC
CDR3aa: CASSRSPGPNEQFF

abundance: few
v_gene: TRBV6-6
d_gene: NA
len: 14
j_gene: TRBJ2-7
CDR3nt: TGTGCCAGCAGGGTAGCGGAGCTATCCTACGAGCAGTACTTC
CDR3aa: CASRVAELSYEQYF

abundance: NA
v_gene: TRBV19
d_gene: NA
len: 18
j_gene: TRBJ1-5
CDR3nt: TGTGCCAGTAGTCCCCTCACGGGGGAGCCTTATAGCAATCAGCCCCAGCATTTT
CDR3aa: CASSPLTGEPYSNQPQHF

abundance: NA
v_gene: TRBV2
d_gene: NA
len: 14
j_gene: TRBJ2-7
CDR3nt: TGTGCCAGCATGAACAGGGTAGTACGGAACGAGCAGTACTTC
CDR3aa: CASMNRVVRNEQYF

abundance: once
v_gene: TRBV18
d_gene: NA
len: 16
j_gene: TRBJ1-1
CDR3nt: TGTGCCAGCTCACCACCGGGGGGCAGTCAACGCACTGAAGCTTTCTTT
CDR3aa: CASSPPGGSQRTEAFF

abundance: NA
v_gene: TRBV5-1
d_gene: TRBD2
len: 15
j_gene: TRBJ2-3
CDR3nt: TGCGCCAGCAGCTTGGGCGGGAGGGCCTCAGATACGCAGTATTTT
CDR3aa: CASSLGGRASDTQYF

abundance: few
v_gene: TRBV28
d_gene: TRBD1
len: 12
j_gene: TRBJ1-2
CDR3nt: TGTGCCAGCGGGGACAGGGGTGATGGCTACACCTTC
CDR3aa: CASGDRGDGYTF

abundance: NA
v_gene: TRBV27
d_gene: NA
len: 16
j_gene: TRBJ2-7
CDR3nt: TGTGCCAGCAGTTTGGGAGTTAACCCCCCATCCTACGAGCAGTACTTC
CDR3aa: CASSLGVNPPSYEQYF

abundance: NA
v_gene: TRBV28
d_gene: TRBD1
len: 15
j_gene: TRBJ1-1
CDR3nt: TGTGCCAGCCGCCAGAGGGACAGGGCGAACACTGAAGCTTTCTTT
CDR3aa: CASRQRDRANTEAFF

abundance: NA
v_gene: TRBV7-8
d_gene: NA
len: 19
j_gene: TRBJ2-2
CDR3nt: TGTGCCAGCAGCTTAGTTCGTGGTGGTATCCATTCGAACACCGGGGAGCTGTTTTTT
CDR3aa: CASSLVRGGIHSNTGELFF

abundance: NA
v_gene: TRBV11-3
d_gene: NA
len: 13
j_gene: TRBJ2-7
CDR3nt: TGTGCCAGCAGCCTGGAGGGCCTGGGGGAGCAGTACTTC
CDR3aa: CASSLEGLGEQYF

abundance: NA
v_gene: TRBV15
d_gene: TRBD2
len: 16
j_gene: TRBJ2-3
CDR3nt: TGTGCCACCAGCAGGCTGGCGGGAGGGCCTTCGGATACGCAGTATTTT
CDR3aa: CATSRLAGGPSDTQYF

abundance: NA
v_gene: TRBV9
d_gene: NA
len: 15
j_gene: TRBJ1-1
CDR3nt: TGTGCCAGCAGCTCCCGGGCAGGGATGGACACTGAAGCTTTCTTT
CDR3aa: CASSSRAGMDTEAFF

abundance: NA
v_gene: TRBV6-1
d_gene: TRBD2
len: 15
j_gene: TRBJ2-3
CDR3nt: TGTGCCAGCAGGGCCCCGGGACTAGGGGGAAGAAAGCAGTATTTT
CDR3aa: CASRAPGLGGRKQYF

abundance: NA
v_gene: TRBV18
d_gene: NA
len: 13
j_gene: TRBJ2-7
CDR3nt: TGTGCCAGCTCAGTCACAGCAGGGACCGAGCAGTACTTC
CDR3aa: CASSVTAGTEQYF

abundance: NA
v_gene: TRBV7-2
d_gene: NA
len: 14
j_gene: TRBJ1-2
CDR3nt: TGTGCCAGCAGCTTAGCGGCAGGAAACTATGGCTACACCTTC
CDR3aa: CASSLAAGNYGYTF

abundance: NA
v_gene: TRBV28
d_gene: NA
len: 14
j_gene: TRBJ2-7
CDR3nt: TGTGCCAGCAGTCCCCCGGGAACGAAGTACGAGCAGTACTTC
CDR3aa: CASSPPGTKYEQYF

abundance: NA
v_gene: TRBV28
d_gene: TRBD2
len: 15
j_gene: TRBJ2-7
CDR3nt: TGTGCCAGCAGATCCCACGGGGGGAGCTCCTACGAGCAGTACTTC
CDR3aa: CASRSHGGSSYEQYF

abundance: NA
v_gene: TRBV11-2
d_gene: NA
len: 16
j_gene: TRBJ1-5
CDR3nt: TGTGCCAGCAGCTTCGGCAGCCCCCGGGCTCGGCAGCCCCAGCATTTT
CDR3aa: CASSFGSPRARQPQHF

abundance: NA
v_gene: TRBV4-1
d_gene: NA
len: 18
j_gene: TRBJ2-4
CDR3nt: TGCGCCAGCAGCCAAGATAGGCCCGGGGCGGTGGCCAAAAACATTCAGTACTTC
CDR3aa: CASSQDRPGAVAKNIQYF

abundance: NA
v_gene: TRBV4-1
d_gene: NA
len: 13
j_gene: TRBJ2-7
CDR3nt: TGCGCCAGCAGCCGAGGAGAGTCCTACGAGCAGTACTTC
CDR3aa: CASSRGESYEQYF

abundance: NA
v_gene: TRBV27
d_gene: NA
len: 15
j_gene: TRBJ2-7
CDR3nt: TGTGCCAGCAGTCCTACCTGGGACATGAGCTACGAGCAGTACTTC
CDR3aa: CASSPTWDMSYEQYF

abundance: NA
v_gene: TRBV9
d_gene: TRBD1
len: 14
j_gene: TRBJ1-2
CDR3nt: TGTGCCAGCAGCCCCGGGGACAGGGCTGAGGGCTACACCTTC
CDR3aa: CASSPGDRAEGYTF

abundance: NA
v_gene: TRBV5-6
d_gene: TRBD1
len: 13
j_gene: TRBJ1-2
CDR3nt: TGTGCCAGCAGCTTCGTGACAGGGGATGGCTACACCTTC
CDR3aa: CASSFVTGDGYTF

abundance: NA
v_gene: TRBV5-6
d_gene: TRBD2
len: 15
j_gene: TRBJ2-3
CDR3nt: TGTGCCAGCAGCCCGAGGCGGGGAGGGCCAGATACGCAGTATTTT
CDR3aa: CASSPRRGGPDTQYF

abundance: NA
v_gene: TRBV7-2
d_gene: NA
len: 15
j_gene: TRBJ1-2
CDR3nt: TGTGCCAGCAGCACAACAGGAGTGGGGGCTTATGGCTACACCTTC
CDR3aa: CASSTTGVGAYGYTF

abundance: NA
v_gene: TRBV18
d_gene: NA
len: 14
j_gene: TRBJ1-1
CDR3nt: TGTGCCAGCTCCCCGGGGGGGGGACACACTGAAGCTTTCTTT
CDR3aa: CASSPGGGHTEAFF

abundance: NA
v_gene: TRBV19
d_gene: TRBD1
len: 18
j_gene: TRBJ1-1
CDR3nt: TGTGCCAGTACCATAGTAGGTTCCGGGACAGGGGATGTCGCTGAAGCTTTCTTT
CDR3aa: CASTIVGSGTGDVAEAFF

abundance: NA
v_gene: TRBV7-2
d_gene: NA
len: 13
j_gene: TRBJ2-1
CDR3nt: TGTGCCAGCAGCCCCCCGGGCGGGAATGAGCAGTTCTTC
CDR3aa: CASSPPGGNEQFF

abundance: NA
v_gene: TRBV15
d_gene: NA
len: 14
j_gene: TRBJ2-3
CDR3nt: TGTGCCACCAGCAGAGGGGGGGAGTCAGATACGCAGTATTTT
CDR3aa: CATSRGGESDTQYF

abundance: few
v_gene: TRBV2
d_gene: NA
len: 13
j_gene: TRBJ2-4
CDR3nt: TGTGCCAGCTCGTCGCGAGCCAAAAACATTCAGTACTTC
CDR3aa: CASSSRAKNIQYF

abundance: NA
v_gene: TRBV7-9
d_gene: NA
len: 15
j_gene: TRBJ2-2
CDR3nt: TGTGCCAGCAGCTTAGGATGGGAGTGGACCGGGGAGCTGTTTTTT
CDR3aa: CASSLGWEWTGELFF

abundance: NA
v_gene: TRBV6-1
d_gene: NA
len: 13
j_gene: TRBJ2-2
CDR3nt: TGTGCCAGCAGGACAGCGTTAGCCGGGGAGCTGTTTTTT
CDR3aa: CASRTALAGELFF

abundance: NA
v_gene: TRBV19
d_gene: NA
len: 14
j_gene: TRBJ2-1
CDR3nt: TGTGCCAGTAGTATAGTGGGGGTAGCTAATGAGCAGTTCTTC
CDR3aa: CASSIVGVANEQFF

abundance: NA
v_gene: TRBV7-3
d_gene: TRBD2
len: 17
j_gene: TRBJ2-1
CDR3nt: TGTGCCAGCAGCACCGGGACTAGCGGGCCTCTGTACAATGAGCAGTTCTTC
CDR3aa: CASSTGTSGPLYNEQFF

abundance: NA
v_gene: TRBV6-1
d_gene: TRBD2
len: 14
j_gene: TRBJ2-7
CDR3nt: TGTGCCAGCAGTCTATCGGGACTAGCTCTCGAGCAGTACTTC
CDR3aa: CASSLSGLALEQYF

abundance: NA
v_gene: TRBV4-3
d_gene: NA
len: 15
j_gene: TRBJ2-1
CDR3nt: TGCGCCAGCAGCCCGGACCCCAACTCCTACAATGAGCAGTTCTTC
CDR3aa: CASSPDPNSYNEQFF

abundance: once
v_gene: TRBV14
d_gene: TRBD2
len: 15
j_gene: TRBJ2-7
CDR3nt: TGTGCCAGCAGCCACACTACTAGCGGAACCTACGAGCAGTACTTC
CDR3aa: CASSHTTSGTYEQYF

abundance: once
v_gene: TRBV27
d_gene: NA
len: 14
j_gene: TRBJ2-7
CDR3nt: TGTGCCAGCAGTTTAGGTCAGAGCTCCTACGAGCAGTACTTC
CDR3aa: CASSLGQSSYEQYF

abundance: NA
v_gene: TRBV10-3
d_gene: TRBD1
len: 16
j_gene: TRBJ2-3
CDR3nt: TGTGCCATCAGTGAGCCGGGACAGGGGGCTTCAGATACGCAGTATTTT
CDR3aa: CAISEPGQGASDTQYF

abundance: NA
v_gene: TRBV2
d_gene: NA
len: 17
j_gene: TRBJ1-5
CDR3nt: TGTGCCAGCAGTGCCTACAAGGGGATCTTAAGCAATCAGCCCCAGCATTTT
CDR3aa: CASSAYKGILSNQPQHF

abundance: once
v_gene: TRBV29-1
d_gene: TRBD2
len: 13
j_gene: TRBJ2-7
CDR3nt: TGCAGCGTTGGACTAGCGGGAGCGGGCGAGCAGTACTTC
CDR3aa: CSVGLAGAGEQYF

abundance: NA
v_gene: TRBV7-9
d_gene: NA
len: 13
j_gene: TRBJ1-1
CDR3nt: TGTGCCAGCAGCGCCTTTTGGGACACTGAAGCTTTCTTT
CDR3aa: CASSAFWDTEAFF

abundance: few
v_gene: TRBV5-1
d_gene: NA
len: 13
j_gene: TRBJ1-1
CDR3nt: TGCGCCAGCAGCGGGGCCACGAACACTGAAGCTTTCTTT
CDR3aa: CASSGATNTEAFF

abundance: once
v_gene: TRBV18
d_gene: NA
len: 16
j_gene: TRBJ1-2
CDR3nt: TGTGCCAGCTCACTATATCGGACGGAGAGCTCCTACGGCTACACCTTC
CDR3aa: CASSLYRTESSYGYTF

abundance: NA
v_gene: TRBV28
d_gene: NA
len: 15
j_gene: TRBJ1-5
CDR3nt: TGTGCCAGCAGGGCCGCTCTGGGGGTCGATCAGCCCCAGCATTTT
CDR3aa: CASRAALGVDQPQHF

abundance: NA
v_gene: TRBV10-3
d_gene: TRBD2
len: 14
j_gene: TRBJ2-2
CDR3nt: TGTGCCACCAGAGGGCGGGAGGGCACCGGGGAGCTGTTTTTT
CDR3aa: CATRGREGTGELFF

abundance: few
v_gene: TRBV28
d_gene: NA
len: 12
j_gene: TRBJ2-7
CDR3nt: TGTGCCAGCAGTGAGACAGACTACGAGCAGTACTTC
CDR3aa: CASSETDYEQYF

abundance: NA
v_gene: TRBV5-1
d_gene: TRBD2
len: 15
j_gene: TRBJ2-1
CDR3nt: TGCGCCAGCAGCTTGGCGGGAGGGGGTGCGTCTGAGCAGTTCTTC
CDR3aa: CASSLAGGGASEQFF

abundance: NA
v_gene: TRBV18
d_gene: NA
len: 16
j_gene: TRBJ2-2
CDR3nt: TGTGCCAGCTCACCTAGACCGGGGCCTAACGCCGGGGAGCTGTTTTTT
CDR3aa: CASSPRPGPNAGELFF

abundance: NA
v_gene: TRBV30
d_gene: NA
len: 15
j_gene: TRBJ1-4
CDR3nt: TGTGCCTGGAGTCGGAACATAGCAACTAATGAAAAACTGTTTTTT
CDR3aa: CAWSRNIATNEKLFF

abundance: NA
v_gene: TRBV5-1
d_gene: NA
len: 14
j_gene: TRBJ1-4
CDR3nt: TGCGCCAGCAGCTTGCTAACAACTAATGAAAAACTGTTTTTT
CDR3aa: CASSLLTTNEKLFF